Listed below are T cell receptor beta chains from one sample, sequenced in a study of T cell changes during pregnancy in multiple sclerosis. Here immunoSEQ multiplex PCR was the method, and the copy in TCRdb shows in-frame clones only, minus some. The table shows some 19,000 clones, with over 75% occurring only once. The sequencing used CD8+ T cells from peripheral blood mononuclear cells, collected after pregnancy. The receptors shown here come from a female donor in good health, enrolled as a control in a pregnancy study. The CDR3 runs from the conserved cysteine through the conserved F or W. A D gene is named only where the DNA matches it firmly. The listing skips clone size in some rows; elsewhere it reads once, few, many or a size class.

CDR3	DNA	size	D	V	J
CASSPTGALYEQYF	TGTGCCAGCAGCCCTACAGGGGCCTTATACGAGCAGTACTTC	once	TRBD1	TRBV9	TRBJ2-7
CASTREGYGYTF	TGTGCCAGCACCAGAGAGGGATATGGCTACACCTTC	.	.	TRBV7-2	TRBJ1-2
CASSRTDYYEQYF	TGTGCCAGCAGTAGGACAGATTACTACGAGCAGTACTTC	.	.	TRBV6-1	TRBJ2-7
CASSPQGITEAFF	TGTGCCAGCAGTCCCCAGGGGATCACTGAAGCTTTCTTT	.	.	TRBV27	TRBJ1-1
CASTTGQGMNTEAFF	TGTGCCAGCACAACGGGACAGGGGATGAACACTGAAGCTTTCTTT	.	TRBD1	TRBV2	TRBJ1-1
CASSQDNRGRTEAFF	TGCGCCAGCAGCCAAGATAACAGGGGGCGAACTGAAGCTTTCTTT	once	TRBD1	TRBV4-1	TRBJ1-1
CASSLAGSSAAGEQYF	TGTGCCAGCAGCTTAGCCGGGTCCTCCGCTGCGGGCGAGCAGTACTTC	once	.	TRBV7-9	TRBJ2-7
CASSEDMSNYGYTF	TGTGCCAGCAGTGAAGATATGAGTAACTATGGCTACACCTTC	once	.	TRBV2	TRBJ1-2
CASSYLTGPETGELFF	TGTGCCAGCAGTTATTTAACAGGGCCCGAAACCGGGGAGCTGTTTTTT	.	.	TRBV6-6	TRBJ2-2
CASSYSGQGAYEQYF	TGTGCCAGCAGTTACTCGGGACAGGGGGCTTACGAGCAGTACTTC	.	TRBD1	TRBV6-5	TRBJ2-7
CASSQKGRAGETQYF	TGTGCCAGCAGCCAGAAGGGACGCGCGGGGGAGACCCAGTACTTC	.	.	TRBV5-6	TRBJ2-5
CASSSGQVSYEQYF	TGTGCCAGCAGCTCCGGACAGGTATCTTACGAGCAGTACTTC	.	TRBD1	TRBV6-5	TRBJ2-7
CASRRGGPYEQYF	TGTGCCAGCCGGAGAGGGGGCCCCTACGAGCAGTACTTC	once	TRBD1	TRBV2	TRBJ2-7
CASSGSFLGQGENTGELFF	TGTGCCAGCAGTGGATCGTTTTTAGGCCAGGGCGAAAACACCGGGGAGCTGTTTTTT	.	.	TRBV6-4	TRBJ2-2
CASSLWASGGTDTQYF	TGTGCCAGCAGTTTGTGGGCTAGCGGGGGCACAGATACGCAGTATTTT	.	TRBD2	TRBV6-5	TRBJ2-3
CASSLGPGTSGVGYNEQFF	TGCGCCAGCAGCTTAGGTCCCGGGACTAGCGGGGTTGGCTACAATGAGCAGTTCTTC	.	TRBD2	TRBV4-1	TRBJ2-1
CASSDLGGEVETQYF	TGTGCCAGCAGTGACCTTGGGGGCGAGGTGGAGACCCAGTACTTC	.	.	TRBV6-6	TRBJ2-5
CASSLPGIYEQYF	TGCGCCAGCAGTTTGCCAGGAATCTACGAGCAGTACTTC	once	.	TRBV5-1	TRBJ2-7
CASSFPGISYEQYF	TGTGCCAGCAGCTTCCCAGGGATCTCCTACGAGCAGTACTTC	.	.	TRBV11-3	TRBJ2-7
CASSLRQGLTGPGELFF	TGCGCCAGCAGCTTGCGCCAGGGGCTTACGGGACCCGGGGAGCTGTTTTTT	.	.	TRBV5-1	TRBJ2-2
CASSLARVGEQYF	TGTGCCAGCAGCTTAGCTCGGGTGGGCGAGCAGTACTTC	.	.	TRBV11-2	TRBJ2-7
CASSNSGGLTDTQYF	TGTGCCAGCAGCAATTCAGGGGGGCTGACAGATACGCAGTATTTT	.	.	TRBV21-1	TRBJ2-3
CASSIGQSYEQYF	TGTGCCAGCAGCATAGGACAGTCCTACGAGCAGTACTTC	.	.	TRBV27	TRBJ2-7
CASSDSLAGGTDTQYF	TGTGCCAGCAGTGACTCGCTAGCGGGGGGCACAGATACGCAGTATTTT	once	TRBD2	TRBV6-4	TRBJ2-3
CATRGETIYF	TGTGCCACCCGGGGGGAGACCATATATTTT	.	.	TRBV15	TRBJ1-3
CASIVEDSGVNGYTF	TGTGCCAGCATCGTTGAGGACAGCGGCGTCAATGGCTACACCTTC	large	.	TRBV6-1	TRBJ1-2
CASSATIPGELFF	TGTGCCAGCAGCGCTACGATCCCCGGGGAGCTGTTTTTT	.	.	TRBV9	TRBJ2-2
CASSFSSGTVTNEQFF	TGTGCCAGCAGCTTTTCTAGCGGGACCGTTACCAATGAGCAGTTCTTC	.	TRBD2	TRBV7-9	TRBJ2-1
CASSRSGQSLRFYF	TGTGCCAGCAGTCGAAGTGGACAGAGCCTACGATTTTACTTC	.	.	TRBV2	TRBJ2-7
CASRNFANTEAFF	TGTGCCAGTAGAAACTTTGCGAACACTGAAGCTTTCTTT	.	.	TRBV25-1	TRBJ1-1
CSVEGEEVDNEQFF	TGCAGCGTTGAAGGAGAGGAGGTGGACAATGAGCAGTTCTTC	.	.	TRBV29-1	TRBJ2-1
CASSSRQGQDSPLHF	TGTGCCAGCAGCAGCAGACAGGGCCAGGATTCACCCCTCCACTTT	.	TRBD1	TRBV7-6	TRBJ1-6
CASSYGLAGGIDIQYF	TGCGCCAGCAGTTATGGACTAGCGGGGGGGATAGACATTCAGTACTTC	.	TRBD2	TRBV5-1	TRBJ2-4
CASSFGTPGNTIYF	TGTGCCAGCAGCTTTGGTACTCCTGGAAACACCATATATTTT	.	.	TRBV5-6	TRBJ1-3
CASSQRLHSGGASTGELFF	TGTGCCAGCAGCCAAAGGCTTCATTCAGGGGGCGCATCCACCGGGGAGCTGTTTTTT	.	TRBD1	TRBV16	TRBJ2-2
CAWSQRGVRYGYTF	TGTGCCTGGAGTCAACGGGGGGTTAGATATGGCTACACCTTC	.	.	TRBV30	TRBJ1-2
CASSSSETSGAFQETQYF	TGTGCCAGCAGCTCGTCGGAAACTAGCGGGGCCTTCCAAGAGACCCAGTACTTC	once	TRBD2	TRBV5-4	TRBJ2-5
CASSITPGAEAFF	TGTGCCAGTAGTATAACACCTGGGGCCGAAGCTTTCTTT	.	.	TRBV19	TRBJ1-1
CASSEGAGGPDTQYF	TGTGCCAGCAGTGAAGGGGCAGGGGGCCCAGATACGCAGTATTTT	.	TRBD1	TRBV6-1	TRBJ2-3
CASRSGLNQPQHF	TGTGCCAGTCGGTCAGGCCTTAATCAGCCCCAGCATTTT	.	.	TRBV7-8	TRBJ1-5
CASRGTGSGGYTF	TGTGCCAGCAGGGGGACAGGGAGCGGTGGCTACACCTTC	.	TRBD1	TRBV6-5	TRBJ1-2
CASSLSSGYGYTF	TGTGCCAGCAGTTTATCGTCGGGCTATGGCTACACCTTC	.	.	TRBV27	TRBJ1-2
CASSYGQGAQGANVLTF	TGTGCCAGCAGCTATGGACAGGGGGCGCAAGGGGCCAACGTCCTGACTTTC	.	TRBD1	TRBV7-2	TRBJ2-6
CASSLSRGRDGYTF	TGTGCCAGCAGCTTGTCCAGGGGGCGCGATGGCTACACCTTC	.	TRBD1	TRBV5-6	TRBJ1-2
CASSTRTQPYNEQFF	TGTGCCAGTAGTACCCGGACACAACCCTACAATGAGCAGTTCTTC	.	.	TRBV19	TRBJ2-1
CASSPTTGVDTEAFF	TGCGCCAGCAGTCCAACGACAGGGGTGGACACTGAAGCTTTCTTT	.	TRBD1	TRBV4-1	TRBJ1-1
CASSESGTSGPDTQYF	TGTGCCAGCAGTGAATCGGGGACTAGCGGCCCAGATACGCAGTATTTT	.	TRBD2	TRBV6-4	TRBJ2-3
CASSTPGTGGGSTEAFF	TGTGCCAGCAGCACTCCCGGGACAGGGGGCGGAAGCACTGAAGCTTTCTTT	medium-sized	TRBD1	TRBV7-6	TRBJ1-1
CASSLQQGEPQHF	TGTGCCAGCAGCTTACAGCAGGGTGAGCCCCAGCATTTT	.	.	TRBV7-6	TRBJ1-5
CASSYMREPQHF	TGTGCCAGCAGTTACATGAGAGAGCCCCAGCATTTT	once	.	TRBV6-6	TRBJ1-5
CSVSSQGTTNTEAFF	TGCAGCGTTTCTTCCCAGGGGACCACGAACACTGAAGCTTTCTTT	.	.	TRBV29-1	TRBJ1-1
CASSFQQTSPEQYF	TGTGCCAGCAGCTTTCAACAGACTAGTCCCGAGCAGTACTTC	.	.	TRBV7-9	TRBJ2-7
CASSRNRVYGYTF	TGTGCCAGCAGCCGCAACAGGGTCTATGGCTACACCTTC	.	.	TRBV11-2	TRBJ1-2
CASSVDRVQETQYF	TGTGCCAGTAGTGTGGACAGGGTCCAAGAGACCCAGTACTTC	.	TRBD1	TRBV19	TRBJ2-5
CASSLVADIYEQYF	TGTGCCAGCAGCTTAGTGGCAGACATCTACGAGCAGTACTTC	.	.	TRBV11-2	TRBJ2-7
CASSLQETQYF	TGTGCCAGCAGCCTACAGGAGACCCAGTACTTC	once	.	TRBV7-8	TRBJ2-5
CASSQDKGGYYNEQFF	TGCGCCAGCAGCCAAGATAAGGGGGGGTATTACAATGAGCAGTTCTTC	once	.	TRBV4-3	TRBJ2-1
CASMAGNTEAFF	TGCGCCAGCATGGCTGGTAACACTGAAGCTTTCTTT	.	.	TRBV5-1	TRBJ1-1
CASSLGPTGGNEQFF	TGTGCCAGCAGCTTAGGACCGACAGGGGGGAATGAGCAGTTCTTC	.	TRBD1	TRBV11-3	TRBJ2-1